The 13 T cell receptor beta chains presented below share a single source sample, sequenced in a study of blood T cell repertoires in COVID-19 (dated by TCRdb to the early 2020s). The method behind the library was the immunoSEQ multiplex PCR assay. In TCRdb, the immuneACCESS table is reduced to in-frame sequences with V and J assigned. These tables do not hold every clone; where another copy was compared, an unresolved V gene accounts for under half, and the others remain unexplained. The table for this sample lists 200,000 to 300,000 clones; about 87% of them were counted only once. Of the sample, 2.3% falls within the top ten clones. The sequenced sample was peripheral blood. The receptors originated from a woman aged 45 to 65 with acute or convalescent COVID-19.

The chain couples TRBV25-1 to TRBJ2-3; D is possibly TRBD1 (6 bases). Germline lookup yields CDR1 MGHDK and CDR2 SYGVNS. This CDR3 region has 15 residues. V lost 2 bases to trimming and J lost 0 bases, with 9 bases between them. CDR3 DNA sequence: TGTGCCAGCAGTGAAACAGGGAAAAGCACAGATACGCAGTATTTT. Translated: CASSETGKSTDTQYF. Looking up the rest from reference TRBV25-1 and TRBJ2-3 gives the full variable domain: EADIYQTPRYLVIGTGKKITLECSQTMGHDKMYWYQQDPGMELHLIHYSYGVNSTEKGDLSSESTVSRIRTEHFPLTLESARPSHTSQYLCASSETGKSTDTQYFGPGTRLTVL.

V is TRBV7-8 and J is TRBJ2-3; 12 positions agree with TRBD2. The CDR3 has 18 amino acids. Germline V gene data show CDR1 as SGHVS and CDR2 as FQNEAQ. The V segment lost 3 bases and the J segment 6 bases; nucleotides outside the gene matches: 13. In DNA, the CDR3 is TGTGCCAGCAGCTTTTTTAGCCTAGCGGGAGGGCCGGGGGATACGCAGTATTTT. As protein: CASSFFSLAGGPGDTQYF.

The J gene is TRBJ2-3, the V gene TRBV18; D call uncertain. Germline CDR1 KGHSH, CDR2 LQKENI. V dropped 1 base and J dropped 8 bases, with 13 bases sitting between them. The CDR3 length is 14 residues. CDR3 DNA: TGTGCCAGCTCACCACAGGCCGGCCCAGGTACGCAGTATTTT. It is translated as CASSPQAGPGTQYF.

The V and J genes are TRBV27 and TRBJ1-2; a possible D gene is TRBD1 (6 bases). Germline assignment: CDR1 MNHEY and CDR2 SMNVEV (reference sequence). CDR3 length: 14 amino acids. V lost 6 bases and J lost 3, with 14 bases in between. The CDR3 is CASRFWGRDYGYTF. The DNA for the CDR3 is TGTGCCAGCAGGTTTTGGGGGCGCGACTATGGCTACACCTTC.

This chain uses TRBV5-1 with TRBJ2-5; 9 bases map to TRBD1. CDR1 SGHRS and CDR2 YFSETQ come from the germline V gene. Trimming at V came to 0 bases and at J to 0 bases, leaving 0 bases not matched to a gene. CDR3 length equals 15 residues. The DNA of the CDR3 is TGCGCCAGCAGCTTGGGGGACAGGGACCAAGAGACCCAGTACTTC. It is translated as CASSLGDRDQETQYF.

The rearrangement joins TRBV9 to TRBJ2-1; 7 bases agree with TRBD1. The CDR3 spans 16 residues. V dropped 4 bases and J dropped 8; count of bases not matched to a gene: 15. Germline assignment: CDR1 SGDLS and CDR2 YYNGEE. CDR3 amino acids: CASSPSPTATGDEQFF. CDR3 bases: TGTGCCAGCAGCCCCTCCCCTACGGCTACAGGGGATGAGCAGTTCTTC.

This chain uses TRBV7-8 with TRBJ2-1; D ambiguous. The CDR3 sequence is 12 residues long. In germline, CDR1 is SGHVS, CDR2 FQNEAQ. With 1 base removed from V and 10 bases from J, the gap between germline ends came to 8 bases. CDR3 residues: CASSLGLPEQFF. CDR3 DNA sequence: TGTGCCAGCAGCTTAGGTCTCCCCGAGCAGTTCTTC.

CDR3 sequence (DNA): TGTGCCAGCAGCCAAGTGACAGGGTCGAACGAGCAGTACTTC. As protein: CASSQVTGSNEQYF. This chain connects TRBV3-1 (or the pseudogene TRBV3-2) to TRBJ2-7, with 7 bases that match TRBD1. The CDR3 consists of 14 residues. V was pared by 1 base and J by 5 bases, with 5 bases of the junction left unmatched. Germline CDR1 and CDR2: LGHDT and YNNKEL (reference sequence).

The chain is built from TRBV29-1 and TRBJ1-2; the D is unclear. The CDR3 is 12 residues long. Germline CDR1 is SQVTM and CDR2 is ANQGSEA. V was cut by 6 bases and J by 2 bases, with 10 bases left in between. The CDR3 region is CSVNGLNYGYTF. The DNA for the CDR3 is TGCAGCGTCAACGGACTGAACTATGGCTACACCTTC.

The chain combines TRBV24-1 with TRBJ1-5; possibly TRBD1 for D (5 bases). CDR3 length: 15 amino acids. The V end lost 4 bases, the J end lost 7 bases, and 16 bases lay between the germline ends. In germline, CDR1 is KGHDR, CDR2 SFDVKD. The CDR3 DNA sequence: TGTGCCACCAGTGAAACAGACAGCCTGATACAGCCCCAGCATTTT. Protein product: CATSETDSLIQPQHF.

V gene TRBV10-3 combines with J gene TRBJ1-2; TRBD1 matches 9 bases. Germline V CDR1 and CDR2: ENHRY, SYGVKD. The CDR3 spans 14 residues. Trimming cost V 7 bases and J 1 base; bases outside gene matches: 4. CDR3 in DNA: TGTGCCATCAAGCCGGGACAGGGTAACTATGGCTACACCTTC. It yields the protein CAIKPGQGNYGYTF.

The chain uses TRBV27 and TRBJ2-7; possibly TRBD1 for D (5 bases). The germline V and J ends were trimmed by 3 bases and 6 bases, with 9 bases remaining between them. CDR1 is MNHEY, CDR2 SMNVEV, per germline (reference sequence). The CDR3 has 12 residues. CDR3 sequence (DNA): TGTGCCAGCAGTTTCTATGGGGCCGAGCAGTACTTC. It yields the protein CASSFYGAEQYF.

The chain uses TRBV10-3 and TRBJ1-2; D is ambiguous. Trimming took 3 bases from V and 6 from J, leaving 14 bases between them. CDR1 is ENHRY, CDR2 SYGVKD, per germline. The CDR3 extends over 14 amino acids. The chain's CDR3 is CAISDLEGGHGYTF. The CDR3 DNA sequence: TGTGCCATCAGTGATTTAGAGGGAGGGCATGGCTACACCTTC.